The rows below give T cell receptor beta chains drawn from one sample of a study of blood T cell repertoires in COVID-19. Produced via immunoSEQ multiplex PCR; TCRdb's table is partial and in-frame only. The data show some 200,000 clones, about 79% seen once. What was sequenced was PBMCs or T cells enriched from blood (not recorded which). The receptors shown here come from a woman between 40 and 50 years old with acute COVID-19. CDR3s include the opening cysteine and the closing phenylalanine or tryptophan. Each record gives: CDR3 protein, CDR3 DNA, clone size, D gene, J gene, V gene. The D gene is left open where the match is weak. Only part of the rows carry a size: once, few, many, or a class if the clone is expanded.

CASSWTGVMDDTEAFF,TGTGCCAGCAGTTGGACAGGGGTCATGGATGACACTGAAGCTTTCTTT,NA,TRBD1,TRBJ1-1,TRBV2
CASRSGTGASPLHF,TGTGCCAGCAGGTCGGGGACAGGGGCCTCACCCCTCCACTTT,NA,TRBD1,TRBJ1-6,TRBV28
CASAYGTSGTDTQYF,TGCGCCAGCGCATACGGGACTAGCGGGACAGATACGCAGTATTTT,few,TRBD2,TRBJ2-3,TRBV10-1
CASSPGTVSNQPQHF,TGTGCCAGCAGCCCCGGGACAGTCAGCAATCAGCCCCAGCATTTT,NA,TRBD1,TRBJ1-5,TRBV7-3
CSVAPGQGNQPQHF,TGCAGCGTTGCCCCTGGACAGGGGAATCAGCCCCAGCATTTT,NA,TRBD1,TRBJ1-5,TRBV29-1
CASSIGEGLGKTQYF,TGTGCCAGTAGTATAGGGGAGGGACTCGGGAAGACCCAGTACTTC,few,TRBD2,TRBJ2-5,TRBV19
CASSWYGDSNQPQHF,TGTGCCAGTAGTTGGTACGGAGATAGCAATCAGCCCCAGCATTTT,once,NA,TRBJ1-5,TRBV19
CASSLFSPRTGVSSGANVLTF,TGTGCCAGCTCACTTTTTTCACCTAGGACAGGGGTTTCCTCTGGGGCCAACGTCCTGACTTTC,NA,TRBD1,TRBJ2-6,TRBV18
CASGLVIGGSSYNEQFF,TGTGCTAGTGGTTTGGTAATTGGCGGGAGCTCCTACAATGAGCAGTTCTTC,NA,TRBD2,TRBJ2-1,TRBV12-5
CATSLAGHYEQYF,TGTGCCACCTCGCTAGCGGGACATTACGAGCAGTACTTC,once,TRBD2,TRBJ2-7,TRBV14
CAISEKIRRGVGTEAFF,TGTGCCATCAGTGAGAAGATTCGAAGGGGCGTAGGCACTGAAGCTTTCTTT,once,NA,TRBJ1-1,TRBV10-3
CASTLAGGANEQFF,TGTGCCAGCACCCTAGCGGGAGGAGCGAATGAGCAGTTCTTC,NA,TRBD2,TRBJ2-1,TRBV28
CASSWTSGSPSYNEQFF,TGCGCCAGCAGCTGGACTAGCGGGAGCCCCTCCTACAATGAGCAGTTCTTC,once,TRBD2,TRBJ2-1,TRBV5-1
CATSKGQGAREQYF,TGTGCCACCAGCAAGGGACAGGGGGCTCGCGAGCAGTACTTC,once,TRBD1,TRBJ2-7,TRBV15
CASSLSGGIQETQYF,TGTGCCAGCAGTTTATCAGGGGGGATCCAAGAGACCCAGTACTTC,few,NA,TRBJ2-5,TRBV28
CASSPYSGANVLTF,TGTGCCAGCAGTCCTTACTCTGGGGCCAACGTCCTGACTTTC,few,NA,TRBJ2-6,TRBV27
CASSLEGLETYTDTQYF,TGTGCCAGCAGCTTAGAAGGACTTGAGACCTACACAGATACGCAGTATTTT,NA,NA,TRBJ2-3,TRBV7-8
CASSPTGQNEKLFF,TGTGCCAGCAGCCCGACAGGGCAAAATGAAAAACTGTTTTTT,NA,TRBD1,TRBJ1-4,TRBV5-5
CASSPYGTLVGKLFF,TGTGCCAGCAGTCCCTATGGGACATTAGTCGGGAAACTGTTTTTT,NA,NA,TRBJ1-4,TRBV28
CASSPRRDSNTEAFF,TGTGCCAGCAGCCCTCGCCGGGACAGCAACACTGAAGCTTTCTTT,NA,TRBD1,TRBJ1-1,TRBV7-9
CASSKALQGSMYEQYF,TGTGCCAGCAGCAAAGCCTTACAGGGAAGCATGTACGAGCAGTACTTC,once,NA,TRBJ2-7,TRBV21-1
CATSSPQGLSYTF,TGTGCCACCAGTTCCCCACAGGGTCTGAGCTACACCTTC,NA,NA,TRBJ1-2,TRBV24-1
CAISLDSTRNTEAFF,TGTGCCATCAGCCTTGACTCAACCCGGAACACTGAAGCTTTCTTT,few,NA,TRBJ1-1,TRBV10-3
CSASTGLAGGGRTGELFF,TGCAGTGCTAGTACTGGACTAGCGGGAGGGGGGCGCACCGGGGAGCTGTTTTTT,NA,TRBD2,TRBJ2-2,TRBV20-1
CASSRPGGLAGGISYNEQFF,TGTGCCAGCAGCCGACCCGGGGGACTAGCGGGAGGGATTTCCTACAATGAGCAGTTCTTC,NA,TRBD2,TRBJ2-1,TRBV3-1/TRBV3-2
CASSIETAVGGYTF,TGTGCCAGTAGTATTGAGACAGCCGTGGGAGGCTACACCTTC,NA,NA,TRBJ1-2,TRBV19
CASSPGLAGGADTQYF,TGTGCCAGCAGCCCCGGACTAGCGGGAGGCGCAGATACGCAGTATTTT,NA,TRBD2,TRBJ2-3,TRBV4-2
CSAIYQEVQYF,TGCAGTGCTATTTACCAGGAGGTGCAGTACTTC,NA,NA,TRBJ2-7,TRBV20-1
CASSSRTGTYGYTF,TGTGCCAGCAGCTCGCGGACAGGGACGTATGGCTACACCTTC,NA,TRBD1,TRBJ1-2,TRBV7-2
CASSVEDRAHSGANVLTF,TGTGCCAGCAGCGTAGAGGACAGGGCACACTCTGGGGCCAACGTCCTGACTTTC,NA,TRBD1,TRBJ2-6,TRBV9
CASSLSSGQAYEQYF,TGTGCCAGCAGTTTATCATCGGGACAGGCCTACGAGCAGTACTTC,NA,TRBD1,TRBJ2-7,TRBV27
CATSPRTGINEKLFF,TGTGCCACCAGTCCTAGGACAGGGATTAATGAAAAACTGTTTTTT,few,TRBD1,TRBJ1-4,TRBV24-1
CASSPTGTLYGYTF,TGTGCCAGCAGCCCCACAGGAACACTCTATGGCTACACCTTC,NA,NA,TRBJ1-2,TRBV9
CASSPLGLAGVSGELFF,TGTGCCAGCAGCCCGTTGGGACTAGCGGGAGTCAGCGGGGAGCTGTTTTTT,NA,TRBD2,TRBJ2-2,TRBV7-8
CATSSRQGNQPQHF,TGTGCCACCAGCAGTAGGCAGGGGAATCAGCCCCAGCATTTT,once,NA,TRBJ1-5,TRBV15
CASSPTTGGLNTIYF,TGTGCCAGCAGCCCTACCACAGGGGGATTAAACACCATATATTTT,NA,TRBD1,TRBJ1-3,TRBV9
CASSPRGAVNQPQHF,TGTGCCAGCAGCCCTCGTGGGGCGGTGAATCAGCCCCAGCATTTT,NA,NA,TRBJ1-5,TRBV28
CATSSRDRGLNYGYTF,TGTGCCACCAGCAGTCGGGACAGGGGGCTAAACTATGGCTACACCTTC,NA,TRBD1,TRBJ1-2,TRBV15
CASSPGGEGTEAFF,TGTGCCAGCAGTCCAGGGGGTGAGGGCACTGAAGCTTTCTTT,NA,TRBD1,TRBJ1-1,TRBV7-9
CASSQVTGGTGELFF,TGTGCCAGCAGCCAGGTGACAGGGGGCACCGGGGAGCTGTTTTTT,NA,TRBD1,TRBJ2-2,TRBV14
CASSPGQGTDTQYF,TGTGCCAGCAGCCCGGGACAGGGCACAGATACGCAGTATTTT,NA,TRBD1,TRBJ2-3,TRBV3-1/TRBV3-2
CSVAGEGGGNQPQHF,TGCAGCGTTGCAGGGGAAGGGGGGGGCAATCAGCCCCAGCATTTT,NA,NA,TRBJ1-5,TRBV29-1
CASLLGGGGGYTF,TGTGCCAGCCTCCTGGGCGGGGGCGGTGGCTACACCTTC,few,NA,TRBJ1-2,TRBV19
CASRRQEGGTEAFF,TGTGCCAGTAGGCGGCAGGAGGGAGGCACTGAAGCTTTCTTT,NA,NA,TRBJ1-1,TRBV19
CASSFLAGVEDTQYF,TGTGCCAGCAGCTTCCTAGCGGGAGTCGAAGATACGCAGTATTTT,NA,TRBD2,TRBJ2-3,TRBV7-2
CASSYSGTSGSSQHF,TGTGCCAGCAGCTATTCCGGGACTAGCGGGAGTAGTCAGCACTTC,NA,TRBD2,TRBJ2-7,TRBV3-1/TRBV3-2
CAIGRTSGSSAGELFF,TGTGCCATCGGAAGGACTAGCGGGAGCTCAGCCGGGGAGCTGTTTTTT,NA,TRBD2,TRBJ2-2,TRBV10-3